This entry is about one TCR beta chain. Both TCRalpha and TCRbeta chains were reverse transcribed with V-gene-specific primers. The authors amplified TCRs for 20 to 25 PCR cycles with a constant-region primer and a V-primer adapter. TCRdb re-derived calls from the reads in MiXCR, one entry per CDR3 protein. The data show around 9,000 distinct CDR3 sequences, roughly 75% seen once. This entry belongs to a study of low-dose radiotherapy and immunotherapy resistance in tumors. Study context: Cohort 2 received 1 Gy per fraction every two weeks, totaling 13 Gy over 26 weeks. One day before radiation and immunotherapy, intravenous cyclophosphamide 200 mg/m2 was administered, with this repeated every two weeks. Both drugs were delivered intravenously to patients (nivolumab 240 mg every two weeks and ipilimumab 1 mg/kg every six weeks).

Germline lookup yields CDR1 SQVTM and CDR2 ANQGSEA. This CDR3 is 17 amino acids long. V was shortened by 5 bases and J by 4 bases, with 24 bases between the two germline ends. The donors, trial participants, received nivolumab, ipilimumab, aspirin, low-dose cyclophosphamide and low-dose radiotherapy. This clonotype was sampled from a human donor with advanced metastatic prostate, ovarian, gallbladder or colorectal cancer (not recorded which). This table probably holds off-target reads from a library built for another chain. This chain connects TRBV29-1 to TRBJ2-1; D might be TRBD2 (5 bases). Here the CDR3 reads CSVRALASGPMYNEQFF. The CDR3, as DNA: TGCAGCGTTCGCGCCTTAGCGTCCGGACCAATGTACAATGAGCAGTTCTTC.